The source of this TCR beta chain is a study of T cell responses to AZD1222 COVID-19 vaccine. The method was immunoSEQ multiplex PCR; TCRdb's version includes in-frame clones alone and lacks a portion of them. The sample carries about 85,000 clones, 70% to 90% recorded once. Germline V gene lookup returns CDR1 LNHDA and CDR2 SQIVND (reference sequence). The CDR3 loop spans 15 amino acids. V trimming: 1 base; J trimming: 5 bases; junction bases outside the gene matches: 4. Study results and caveats: Seropositive at baseline were only 5 or 6 AZD1222 recipients.

Concerning this clone: Its antigen is undetermined.

This sequence joins TRBV19 and TRBJ2-1; 8 bases match TRBD1. The sequence was obtained from an adult in good health. The sequencing here drew on peripheral blood, taken on day 0 of AZD1222 vaccination. For the CDR3, the DNA is TGTGCCAGTAGTATAGGGACAGGGTACCACAATGAGCAGTTCTTC. Its protein product is CASSIGTGYHNEQFF.